What follows are 25 T cell receptor beta chains derived from one specimen sequenced in a study of blood T cell repertoires in COVID-19. The protocol was immunoSEQ multiplex PCR, while the TCRdb copy is restricted to in-frame clones and leaves out a portion. The data show 150,000 or so clones, with over 90% seen just once and approximately 0.5% held by the top ten. Sequenced sample: peripheral blood. These receptors came from a man aged 45-65 years with acute or convalescent COVID-19.

V usage is TRBV9 and J usage is TRBJ1-5; 8 bases fit TRBD1. This CDR3 has 14 residues. In germline, CDR1 is SGDLS, CDR2 YYNGEE. Trimming at V came to 3 bases and at J to 6 bases, leaving 5 bases not matched to a gene. CDR3: CASSASGGGQPQHF. CDR3 nucleotide sequence: TGTGCCAGCAGCGCCTCAGGGGGCGGTCAGCCCCAGCATTTT.

The chain couples TRBV5-1 to TRBJ2-1; TRBD1 agrees at 8 bases. Germline trimming cut 6 bases from V and 5 bases from J; bases unmatched to any gene: 4. The CDR3 is 13 residues long. Germline CDR1 is SGHRS and CDR2 is YFSETQ. The CDR3 DNA reads as TGCGCCAGCACCCCGGACAGGGACAATGAGCAGTTCTTC. This translates into CASTPDRDNEQFF.

This sequence joins TRBV10-3 and TRBJ1-5, with a tentative D call TRBD1 (6 bases). The V and J ends lost 1 base and 1 base respectively, with 8 bases between them. CDR1 and CDR2 from the germline V gene are ENHRY and SYGVKD. The CDR3 is 15 residues long. The CDR3 sequence: CAISEYGQSNQPQHF. As DNA, the CDR3 is TGTGCCATCAGTGAGTACGGACAGAGCAATCAGCCCCAGCATTTT.

CDR3 coding DNA: TGTGCCAGCAGTGAATATTGGGTGGGCAGGGCCTATGGCTACACCTTC. Protein sequence: CASSEYWVGRAYGYTF. The chain uses TRBV6-1 and TRBJ1-2; a possible D gene is TRBD1 (5 bases). This CDR3 has 16 residues. Germline CDR1 and CDR2: MNHNS and SASEGT. Deletions cut 2 bases from V and 4 bases from J, with 17 bases between.

This chain uses TRBV4-1 with TRBJ2-1, with D possibly TRBD2 on 6 matching bases. CDR1 and CDR2 (germline): MGHRA, YSYEKL. The germline V and J ends were trimmed by 1 base and 0 bases, with 16 bases remaining between them. The CDR3 has 18 amino acids. The CDR3 region has the DNA TGCGCCAGCAGCCAAGGGTATCGGGGACTGAGCTCCTACAATGAGCAGTTCTTC. This translates into CASSQGYRGLSSYNEQFF.

The chain employs TRBV30 and TRBJ1-3; D is unresolved. Germline-derived CDR1 and CDR2 are GTSNPN and SVGIG (reference sequence). There are 15 residues in the CDR3. The ends were cut back, 0 bases at V and 0 bases at J, with 9 bases in the middle. In DNA, the CDR3 is TGTGCCTGGAGTGTACGGGAAACCTCTGGAAACACCATATATTTT. Protein: CAWSVRETSGNTIYF.

This chain connects TRBV2 to TRBJ1-2; D uncertain. CDR3 length: 13 amino acids. Trimming pared 4 bases from V and 0 bases from J, leaving 6 bases between. Germline loops: CDR1 SNHLY, CDR2 FYNNEI. The CDR3: CASSVLPNYGYTF. The CDR3 nucleotides read TGTGCCAGCAGTGTTCTTCCTAACTATGGCTACACCTTC.

The rearrangement uses TRBV4-2 and TRBJ1-1; D is unresolved. The V gene's germline CDR1 is LGHNA and CDR2 YNFKEQ. Trimming left V 1 base short and J 1 base short, with 10 bases between. The CDR3 totals 15 residues. CDR3 nucleotide sequence: TGTGCCAGCAGCCAAGGAGATGGGCAGAACACTGAAGCTTTCTTT. The encoded protein is CASSQGDGQNTEAFF.

The genes are TRBV10-3 and TRBJ1-2; 12 bases match TRBD1. CDR3 length: 14 residues. Losses at the gene ends were 3 bases for V and 7 bases for J; bases not matched to a gene: 3. The germline V gene has CDR1 ENHRY and CDR2 SYGVKD. The CDR3 DNA follows: TGTGCCATCAGTGATAGGGACAGGGGGCGTGGCTACACCTTC. Amino acid sequence: CAISDRDRGRGYTF.

The rearrangement uses TRBV10-2 and TRBJ2-5; 9 bases are shared with TRBD2. V lost 3 bases to trimming and J lost 3 bases; unmatched junction nucleotides: 8. This CDR3 has 16 amino acids. Germline V gives CDR1 WSHSY, CDR2 SAAADI. The chain's CDR3 is CASSDPSGKVKETQYF. CDR3 in DNA: TGCGCCAGCAGTGATCCTAGCGGGAAAGTGAAAGAGACCCAGTACTTC.

The chain combines TRBV28 with TRBJ2-7, with 7 nucleotides matching TRBD1. The ends lost 4 bases at V and 3 bases at J; junction bases unmatched: 9. Germline lookup yields CDR1 MDHEN and CDR2 SYDVKM. CDR3 length: 15 residues. CDR3 nucleotides: TGTGCCAGCAGTTCTCCGGGACAGAAAAGCTACGAGCAGTACGTC. Residues: CASSSPGQKSYEQYV.

V and J are TRBV11-2 and TRBJ2-3, with 7 bases fitting TRBD1. The length of the CDR3 is 15 residues. The ends lost 5 bases at V and 0 bases at J; junction bases unmatched: 5. Germline V CDR1 and CDR2: SGHAT, FQNNGV. The CDR3 is CASSVGQPSTDTQYF. In DNA form, the CDR3 reads TGTGCCAGCAGCGTGGGACAGCCAAGCACAGATACGCAGTATTTT.

The gene calls are TRBV5-4 and TRBJ2-1, with D maybe TRBD2 (5 bases). V lost 1 base and J 7 bases, leaving 9 bases between the germline ends. The CDR3 has 13 residues. CDR1 SGHNT and CDR2 YYREEE come from the germline V gene (reference sequence). CDR3 in amino acids: CASSLRGSNEQFF. CDR3 nucleotide sequence: TGTGCCAGCAGCTTGCGAGGGAGTAATGAGCAGTTCTTC.

The chain uses TRBV19 and TRBJ2-4; possibly TRBD1 for D (5 bases). CDR1 is LNHDA, CDR2 SQIVND, per germline (reference sequence). Trimming pared 4 bases from V and 2 bases from J, leaving 12 bases between. The CDR3 totals 15 residues. CDR3 amino acids: CASSTSDSTKNIQYF. CDR3 bases: TGTGCCAGTAGTACCTCCGACAGCACCAAAAACATTCAGTACTTC.

This sequence joins TRBV12-3 or TRBV12-4 and TRBJ1-1; unclear D gene. CDR3 length: 13 residues. The V end was cut by 8 bases, the J end by 4 bases, with 14 bases between. The CDR3 DNA reads TGTGCCAGCTGCTGGGAGGGAGCCACTGAAGCTTTCTTT. Amino acids: CASCWEGATEAFF.

The CDR3 here is CASSKGTGMNTEAFF. CDR3 DNA: TGTGCCAGCAGCAAAGGGACAGGCATGAACACTGAAGCTTTCTTT. The rearrangement links TRBV21-1 to TRBJ1-1; the table's TRBD1 call for D was not verified on the DNA. TRBV21-1 is an annotated pseudogene. This CDR3 has 15 amino acids.

V and J are TRBV6-2 or TRBV6-3 and TRBJ2-2; no clear D. Germline lookup yields CDR1 MNHEY and CDR2 SVGEGT. V shed 0 bases and J shed 3 bases, with 14 bases lying between them. The CDR3 extends over 17 amino acids. CDR3 in DNA: TGTGCCAGCAGTTACTCACCAGAACCCAGCGACACCGGGGAGCTGTTTTTT. This sequence encodes CASSYSPEPSDTGELFF.

In this sample, this clone turned up once. The chain links TRBV18 to TRBJ2-1; 7 bases map to TRBD1. CDR3 length: 15 amino acids. Trimming cost V 6 bases and J 0 bases; bases outside gene matches: 5. From germline, CDR1 is KGHSH and CDR2 LQKENI. CDR3 in amino acids: CASSPTGRSYNEQFF. CDR3 in DNA: TGTGCCAGCTCGCCGACAGGGCGCTCCTACAATGAGCAGTTCTTC.

The chain has TRBV2 and TRBJ2-7, with D tentatively TRBD1 (5 bases). V was pared by 4 bases and J by 7 bases, with 14 bases between. Germline lookup yields CDR1 SNHLY and CDR2 FYNNEI. This CDR3 spans 13 amino acids. Written as DNA, the CDR3 is TGTGCCAGCAGTGTGGGCAGGGTAGGTGAGCAGTACTTC. Translating it yields CASSVGRVGEQYF.

The V and J genes are TRBV18 and TRBJ1-4; D is ambiguous. CDR1 is KGHSH and CDR2 is LQKENI in the germline V gene. The V end was cut by 2 bases, the J end by 7 bases, with 14 bases between. The CDR3 spans 15 residues. The CDR3 protein is CASSPGREGAEKLFF. The CDR3 DNA reads as TGTGCCAGCTCACCAGGTCGGGAGGGAGCTGAAAAACTGTTTTTT.

The chain couples TRBV18 to TRBJ2-2; 7 bases align to TRBD1. V dropped 2 bases and J dropped 5; count of bases not matched to a gene: 5. This CDR3 is 15 amino acids long. Germline CDR1 reads KGHSH; CDR2 reads LQKENI. Here the CDR3 reads CASSPTSQGTGELFF. CDR3 in DNA: TGTGCCAGCTCACCAACATCACAGGGGACCGGGGAGCTGTTTTTT.

This clone appeared once. This sequence joins TRBV27 and TRBJ1-6; D unresolved. The germline V gene has CDR1 MNHEY and CDR2 SMNVEV (reference sequence). V dropped 2 bases and J dropped 0 bases, with 8 bases sitting between them. The CDR3 totals 16 residues. This CDR3 is CASSLMGSSYNSPLHF. The CDR3 nucleotides read TGTGCCAGCAGTTTAATGGGGAGCTCCTATAATTCACCCCTCCACTTT.

The V gene is TRBV28, the J gene TRBJ1-5, with a weak D call TRBD1 (5 bases). CDR1 is MDHEN and CDR2 is SYDVKM in the germline V gene. The CDR3 runs 14 residues. Between the trimmed V and J ends, which lost 6 bases and 7 bases, there was a span of 16 bases. The CDR3 DNA follows: TGTGCCAGCAGCCGGGGGGGAGAGGGCCAGCCCCAGCATTTT. Amino acids: CASSRGGEGQPQHF.

The chain links TRBV5-4 to TRBJ1-4; TRBD1 agrees at 9 bases. The germline CDR1 and CDR2 sequences are SGHNT and YYREEE (reference sequence). V lost 4 bases to trimming and J lost 7 bases; unmatched junction nucleotides: 8. This CDR3 is built from 15 residues. The CDR3 protein is CASSAGTGRIEKLFF. As DNA, the CDR3 is TGTGCCAGCAGCGCCGGGACAGGGAGGATTGAAAAACTGTTTTTT.

The sample holds one count of this clone. The rearrangement links TRBV9 to TRBJ1-2; TRBD1 might be the D (6 bases). The CDR3 is 15 amino acids. Germline V gene sequence: CDR1 SGDLS, CDR2 YYNGEE. V was clipped by 0 bases and J by 1 base, with 10 bases between them. The CDR3, as DNA: TGTGCCAGCAGCGTAGATGGACAGCTTAACTATGGCTACACCTTC. Its protein product is CASSVDGQLNYGYTF.